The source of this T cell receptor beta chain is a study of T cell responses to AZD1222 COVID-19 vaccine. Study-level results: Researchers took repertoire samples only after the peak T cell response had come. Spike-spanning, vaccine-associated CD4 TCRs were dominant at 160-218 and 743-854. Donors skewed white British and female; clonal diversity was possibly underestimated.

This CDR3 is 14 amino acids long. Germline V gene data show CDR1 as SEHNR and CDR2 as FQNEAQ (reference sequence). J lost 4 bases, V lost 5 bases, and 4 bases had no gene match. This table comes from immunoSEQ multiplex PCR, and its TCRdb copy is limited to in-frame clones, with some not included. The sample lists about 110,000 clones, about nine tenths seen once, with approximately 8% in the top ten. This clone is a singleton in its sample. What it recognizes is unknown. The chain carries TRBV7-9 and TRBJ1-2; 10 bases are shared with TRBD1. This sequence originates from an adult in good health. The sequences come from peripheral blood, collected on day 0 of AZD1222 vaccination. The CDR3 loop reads CASSGTGVGYGYTF. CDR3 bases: TGTGCCAGCAGCGGGACAGGGGTGGGCTATGGCTACACCTTC.